This TCR beta chain originates from a study of T-cell memory formation after mild COVID-19. The CDR3 is made up of 13 amino acids. CDR1 SNHLY and CDR2 FYNNEI come from the germline V gene. V shed 7 bases and J shed 2 bases, with 9 bases lying between them. 5'RACE primed at constant segments yielded TCR alpha and TCR beta cDNA libraries bearing sample barcodes and UMIs. TCRdb processed the 5' RACE reads anew with MiXCR; each CDR3 protein has one entry. The sample has around 250,000 distinct CDR3 sequences; more than 8% are singletons. The chain links TRBV2 to TRBJ2-1; D perhaps matches TRBD1 (5 bases). This TCR derives from a man between 18 and 35 years old who had mild COVID-19 (a few samples of this study predate the infection). Cell type and time point are not known. Sequencing was carried out using PBMCs or a T cell subset sorted from them (not recorded which). This chain's CDR3 is CASKDTPYNEQFF. As DNA, the CDR3 is TGTGCCAGCAAGGACACCCCCTACAATGAGCAGTTCTTC.